This TCR beta chain originates from a study of T cell repertoires in cytomegalovirus infection. Study-level background: It was recently identified HLA-C-restricted and well-studied HLA-B-restricted CMV epitopes that the study used. CMV infection plus the matching HLA type was flagged by public TCR beta signatures.

As regards this clonotype: The antigen is unknown.

Study-wide points: Predominance within the ex vivo response was attributable to HLA-C-restricted CMV-specific TCR beta clonotypes.

Via MiXCR, TCRdb re-called the reads, giving one row per CDR3 protein. Of 380,000 or so distinct CDR3 sequences in the sample, roughly 34% were seen once. CDR3 length equals 14 residues. CDR1 MNHEY and CDR2 SVGEGT come from the germline V gene. With 8 bases removed from V and 3 bases from J, the gap between germline ends came to 13 bases. This TCR came from a human donor in good health (CMV status not recorded). Some clones in this sample may be carry-over from other donors' samples. V and J are TRBV6-2 or TRBV6-3 and TRBJ2-2; a possible D gene is TRBD1 (5 bases). The sequenced sample was cultured PBMCs, obtained from culture after CMV antigen stimulation. In DNA form, the CDR3 reads TGTGCCAGCCACAGGTCGCCACACACCGGGGAGCTGTTTTTT. Protein product: CASHRSPHTGELFF.